The 11 T cell receptor beta chains reported below all come from one sample, sequenced in a study of blood T cell repertoires in COVID-19. Sequencing used immunoSEQ multiplex PCR; TCRdb keeps in-frame clones, though not all of them. This sample carries over 65,000 clones, about 90% of them seen once, and the ten largest clones take over 0.95%. What was sequenced was peripheral blood. The source is a human donor in a cohort sampled during active COVID-19.

This clone was observed at least ten times. V is TRBV19 and J is TRBJ2-7; TRBD2 matches 7 bases. With V trimmed by 8 bases and J by 4 bases, 8 bases remained unmatched. Germline V lookup: CDR1 LNHDA, CDR2 SQIVND (reference sequence). CDR3 length: 13 residues. The CDR3 reads CASSSLASYEQYF. The CDR3 nucleotides read TGTGCCAGTTCTTCACTAGCGAGTTACGAGCAGTACTTC.

The table lists this clone with a count of one. The chain employs TRBV18 and TRBJ1-5; the D is unclear. The CDR3 is made up of 15 amino acids. CDR1 is KGHSH, CDR2 LQKENI, per germline. V was pared by 3 bases and J by 0 bases, with 9 bases between. CDR3 loop: CASSPDGNSNQPQHF. The CDR3 region has the DNA TGTGCCAGCTCACCCGACGGGAATAGCAATCAGCCCCAGCATTTT. Drawing the rest from reference TRBV18 and TRBJ1-5, the complete variable domain is NAGVMQNPRHLVRRRGQEARLRCSPMKGHSHVYWYRQLPEEGLKFMVYLQKENIIDESGMPKERFSAEFPKEGPSILRIQQVVRGDSAAYFCASSPDGNSNQPQHFGDGTRLSIL.

For the CDR3, the DNA is TGTGCCACCAGCCCAGAGAAAACCGGGACACGGCAAGAGACCCAGTACTTC. It yields the protein CATSPEKTGTRQETQYF. This sequence joins TRBV15 and TRBJ2-5; possibly TRBD1 for D (6 bases). The CDR3 extends over 17 amino acids. Trimming took 5 bases from V and 2 from J, leaving 21 bases between them. Germline CDR1 LNHNV, CDR2 YYDKDF (reference sequence).

Concerning this clone itself: Other DNA sequences in this sample translate to the same CDR3. The genes are TRBV5-4 and TRBJ2-5; TRBD2 matches at 11 bases. CDR3 length equals 15 residues. Germline CDR1 reads SGHNT; CDR2 reads YYREEE (reference sequence). V shed 0 bases and J 2 bases; nucleotides not matched to a gene: 0. CDR3 sequence: CASSLGLAGQETQYF. The CDR3 nucleotides read TGTGCCAGCAGCTTGGGACTAGCGGGGCAAGAGACCCAGTACTTC. Full variable domain (missing parts from reference TRBV5-4 and TRBJ2-5): ETGVTQSPTHLIKTRGQQVTLRCSSQSGHNTVSWYQQALGQGPQFIFQYYREEENGRGNFPPRFSGLQFPNYSSELNVNALELDDSALYLCASSLGLAGQETQYFGPGTRLLVL.

The chain carries TRBV28 and TRBJ2-3; 7 bases map to TRBD2. Germline assignment: CDR1 MDHEN and CDR2 SYDVKM. V dropped 8 bases and J dropped 2; count of bases not matched to a gene: 7. The CDR3 consists of 14 residues. The CDR3 DNA reads TGTGCCAGCGGAGGGGCGGGGGACACAGATACGCAGTATTTT. This translates into CASGGAGDTDTQYF.

CDR3 DNA: TGTGCCAGCAGTCCTAGCGGGGCCTTAGGTCACGAGCAGTACTTC. As protein: CASSPSGALGHEQYF. This chain joins TRBV5-6 and TRBJ2-7; 9 nucleotides match TRBD2. Germline V gene sequence: CDR1 SGHDT, CDR2 YYEEEE. The CDR3 extends over 15 amino acids. V was clipped by 5 bases and J by 5 bases; unmatched bases: 11.

With respect to this clone: At the DNA level, this CDR3 is encoded by other sequences in the same sample as well. The chain carries TRBV6-5 and TRBJ1-1, with 8 bases matching TRBD1. The junction had 4 bases not matched to a gene; V was cut back by 6 bases and J by 4 bases. The length of the CDR3 is 13 residues. CDR1 and CDR2 (germline): MNHEY, SVGAGI. The CDR3 sequence: CASSPDRATEAFF. In DNA, the CDR3 is TGTGCCAGCAGCCCGGACAGGGCCACTGAAGCTTTCTTT.

The J gene is TRBJ2-2, the V gene TRBV28; 7 nucleotides line up with TRBD1. The CDR3 is made up of 13 amino acids. Trimming at V came to 7 bases and at J to 7 bases, leaving 6 bases not matched to a gene. The V gene's germline CDR1 is MDHEN and CDR2 SYDVKM. CDR3 nucleotide sequence: TGTGCCAGCAAGGGACAGATGGGCGGGGAGCTGTTTTTT. Residues: CASKGQMGGELFF.

The chain uses TRBV10-3 and TRBJ1-1; D is unresolved. This CDR3 has 16 amino acids. Trimming took off 0 bases at V and 0 bases at J, with 11 bases between the two ends. The germline gives CDR1 ENHRY, CDR2 SYGVKD. CDR3 in amino acids: CAISESQAGLNTEAFF. CDR3 nucleotide sequence: TGTGCCATCAGTGAGTCGCAGGCCGGATTGAACACTGAAGCTTTCTTT.

The J gene is TRBJ2-7, the V gene TRBV27; 8 nucleotides line up with TRBD2. The germline gives CDR1 MNHEY, CDR2 SMNVEV (reference sequence). With 6 bases clipped from V and 1 base from J, the junction kept 8 bases outside the gene matches. The CDR3 has 15 residues. In nucleotides, the CDR3 is TGTGCCAGCAGGAGATCACTAGCGGATTCCTACGAGCAGTACTTC. Its translation is CASRRSLADSYEQYF.

This chain uses TRBV7-2 with TRBJ2-1, with D uncertain. The CDR3 runs 13 residues. V gave up 1 base and J gave up 8 bases, with 9 bases separating them. Per germline, CDR1 SGHTA and CDR2 FQGNSA. CDR3 residues: CASSLVRHYEQFF. In DNA, the CDR3 is TGTGCCAGCAGCTTAGTGCGACACTATGAGCAGTTCTTC.